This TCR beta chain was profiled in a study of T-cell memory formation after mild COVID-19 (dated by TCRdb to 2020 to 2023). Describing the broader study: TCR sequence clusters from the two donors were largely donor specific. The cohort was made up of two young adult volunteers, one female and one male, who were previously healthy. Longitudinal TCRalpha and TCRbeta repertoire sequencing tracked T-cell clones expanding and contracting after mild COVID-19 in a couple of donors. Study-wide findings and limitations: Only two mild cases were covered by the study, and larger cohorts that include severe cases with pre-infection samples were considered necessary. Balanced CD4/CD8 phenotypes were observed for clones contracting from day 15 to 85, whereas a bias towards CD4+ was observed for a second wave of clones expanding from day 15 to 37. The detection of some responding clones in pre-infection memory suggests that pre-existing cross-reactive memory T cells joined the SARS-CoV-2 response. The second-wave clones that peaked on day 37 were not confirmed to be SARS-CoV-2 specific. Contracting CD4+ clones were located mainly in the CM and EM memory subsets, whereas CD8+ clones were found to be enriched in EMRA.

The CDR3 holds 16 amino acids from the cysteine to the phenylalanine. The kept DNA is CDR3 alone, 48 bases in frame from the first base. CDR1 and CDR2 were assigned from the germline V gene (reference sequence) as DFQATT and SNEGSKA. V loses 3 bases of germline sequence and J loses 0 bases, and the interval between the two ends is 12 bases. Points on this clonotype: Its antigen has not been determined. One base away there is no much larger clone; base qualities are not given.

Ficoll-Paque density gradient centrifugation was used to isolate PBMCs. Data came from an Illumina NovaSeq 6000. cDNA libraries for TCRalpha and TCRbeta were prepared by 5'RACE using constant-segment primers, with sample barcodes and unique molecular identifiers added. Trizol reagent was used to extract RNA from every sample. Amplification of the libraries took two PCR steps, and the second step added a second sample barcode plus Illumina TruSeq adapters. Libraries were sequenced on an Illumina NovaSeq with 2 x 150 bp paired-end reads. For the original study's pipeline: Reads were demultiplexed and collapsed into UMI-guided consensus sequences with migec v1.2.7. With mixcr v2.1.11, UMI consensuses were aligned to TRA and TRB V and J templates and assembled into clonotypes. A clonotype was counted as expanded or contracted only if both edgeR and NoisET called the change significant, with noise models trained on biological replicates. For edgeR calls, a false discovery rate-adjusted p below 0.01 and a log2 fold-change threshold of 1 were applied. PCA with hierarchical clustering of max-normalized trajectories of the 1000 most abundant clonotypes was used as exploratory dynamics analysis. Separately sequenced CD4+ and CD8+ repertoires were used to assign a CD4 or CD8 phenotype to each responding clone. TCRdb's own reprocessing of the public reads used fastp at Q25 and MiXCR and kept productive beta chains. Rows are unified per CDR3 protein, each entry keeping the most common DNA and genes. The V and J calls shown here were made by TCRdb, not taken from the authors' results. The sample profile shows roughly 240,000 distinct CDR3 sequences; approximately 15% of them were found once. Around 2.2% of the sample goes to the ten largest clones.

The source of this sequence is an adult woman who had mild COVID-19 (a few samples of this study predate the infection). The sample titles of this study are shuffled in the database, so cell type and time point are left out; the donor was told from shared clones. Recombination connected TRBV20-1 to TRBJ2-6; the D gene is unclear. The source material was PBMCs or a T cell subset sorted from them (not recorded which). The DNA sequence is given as TGCAGTGCTAGTAGGCAGGAATACTCTGGGGCCAACGTCCTGACTTTC. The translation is CSASRQEYSGANVLTF.